This T cell receptor beta chain was profiled in a study of blood T cell repertoires in COVID-19. At the level of the study: Material from acute and convalescent COVID-19 was sourced from the United States, Italy and Spain.

Here immunoSEQ multiplex PCR was the method, and the copy in TCRdb shows in-frame clones only, minus some. The sample yields 250,000 to 300,000 clones, around 83% seen once. The CDR3 consists of 15 residues. J gave up 5 bases and V 1 base, and 2 bases lay outside the gene matches. Germline CDR1 MDHEN, CDR2 SYDVKM. The chain has TRBV28 and TRBJ1-5; 10 bases match TRBD1. This sequence was found in a woman in her forties or fifties who had been exposed to COVID-19. Input material: PBMCs or T cells enriched from blood (not recorded which). The chain's CDR3 is CASSLSGQGDQPQHF. The CDR3 bases are TGTGCCAGCAGTTTATCTGGACAGGGGGATCAGCCCCAGCATTTT.